This entry lists 2 T cell receptor beta chains sequenced from one sample in a study of early T cells in non-severe SARS-CoV-2 infection. TCRdb reprocessed the 5' RACE reads via MiXCR and lists one record per CDR3 protein. The table lists about 18,000 distinct CDR3 sequences, around 5.7% of them singletons. Sequences were obtained from whole blood. The source is an adult who was a healthcare worker with PCR-confirmed SARS-CoV-2 infection or an uninfected control (not recorded which).

This clonotype was recorded at least ten times. The chain is built from TRBV11-2 and TRBJ2-2; 9 bases fit TRBD2. Germline CDR1 SGHAT, CDR2 FQNNGV. The J segment lost 4 bases and the V segment lost 1 base, leaving 4 bases of the junction unmatched. The CDR3 sequence is 16 residues long. The CDR3 bases are TGTGCCAGCAGCTTAGTGCTAGCGGGGTTCACCGGGGAGCTGTTTTTT. Translated, it gives CASSLVLAGFTGELFF. Combining the CDR3 with reference TRBV11-2 and TRBJ2-2 gives the whole variable domain EAGVAQSPRYKIIEKRQSVAFWCNPISGHATLYWYQQILGQGPKLLIQFQNNGVVDDSQLPKDRFSAERLKGVDSTLKIQPAKLEDSAVYLCASSLVLAGFTGELFFGEGSRLTVL.

This clonotype was counted ten times or more. This chain uses TRBV6-4 with TRBJ2-6; D uncertain. The V end was cut by 0 bases, the J end by 0 bases, with 6 bases between. This CDR3 comprises 16 residues. The germline CDR1 and CDR2 sequences are MRHNA and SNTAGT. CDR3 sequence (DNA): TGTGCCAGCAGTGACTCGACAAACTCTGGGGCCAACGTCCTGACTTTC. This sequence encodes CASSDSTNSGANVLTF.